This T cell receptor (beta chain) comes out of a study of T cells expressing NK-cell markers. Overall study: Just one sequenced donor of eight was HCMV-seronegative, while seven were seropositive.

Libraries used 5'RACE template switching adding universal primer site and UMIs. Reanalyzing the 5' RACE reads, TCRdb keeps one entry per CDR3 protein, without DNA. This sample's clone table lists about 390,000 distinct CDR3 sequences. Germline assignment: CDR1 SGDLS and CDR2 YYNGEE. This CDR3 is 19 amino acids long. V gene TRBV9 combines with J gene TRBJ2-7; TCRdb lists TRBD2, though no DNA is available to test this call. Sample: blood T cells: a sorted CD56 or NKG2C T cell subset, CD4+ or CD8+ T cells, or bulk PBMC T cells (not recorded which). This receptor was obtained from a woman between 45 and 60 years old in good health. The CDR3 spells CASSSGLAGPGGATYEQYF.